This T cell receptor beta chain was recorded in a study of cytomegalovirus exposure and HLA in healthy donors. Broader study findings: The study designated 164 TCR beta chains cytomegalovirus-associated.

This CDR3 has 15 residues. From germline, CDR1 is MNHNY and CDR2 SVGAGI (reference sequence). J lost 6 bases, V lost 4 bases, and 10 bases had no gene match. For this clone: Antigen specificity is unknown.

60 Vbeta and 13 Jbeta primers were used in PCR. This table comes from immunoSEQ multiplex PCR, and its TCRdb copy is limited to in-frame clones, with some not included. The sample has 110,000 to 150,000 clones; roughly 79% are singletons. The genes are TRBV6-6 and TRBJ2-7, with 9 bases that match TRBD1. The receptor was isolated from a woman under 40 in good health and CMV-seronegative. Sequencing was carried out using PBMCs. In nucleotides, the CDR3 is TGTGCCAGCAGTTCCACAGGGGGCACATTCGGCGAGCAGTACTTC. This encodes CASSSTGGTFGEQYF.